This T cell receptor (beta chain) appears in the sequencing data of a study of early T cells in non-severe SARS-CoV-2 infection. Study information: Bulk RNA taken from unsorted whole blood was sequenced, leaving chains unpaired.

Study-wide results and limits: Database matching using VDJdb favored anti-spike CD8 responses, with private and CD4 specificities left missing.

The germline CDR1 and CDR2 sequences are MDHEN and SYDVKM. Trimming shortened V by 2 bases and J by 4 bases, and 9 bases separated the two germline ends. The CDR3 covers 14 residues. As part of library construction, unique molecular identifiers were attached to individual cDNA molecules. TCRdb reanalysed the 5' RACE reads using MiXCR and keeps one entry per CDR3 protein. Among roughly 33,000 distinct CDR3 sequences listed, under 6% were seen once. Details on this clonotype: Antigen: not known.

Input material: whole blood. This clonotype originated in an adult who was a healthcare worker with PCR-confirmed SARS-CoV-2 infection or an uninfected control (not recorded which). The chain employs TRBV28 and TRBJ2-4; the D is unclear. CDR3 sequence reads: CASSLIKGKNIQYF. CDR3 nucleotide sequence: TGTGCCAGCAGTTTAATTAAGGGAAAAAACATTCAGTACTTC.